The 21 T cell receptor beta chains reported below all come from one sample, sequenced in a study of graft-versus-host responses after intestinal transplantation. Clones were read by immunoSEQ multiplex PCR, and TCRdb kept only the in-frame ones, dropping some. The sample yields tens of thousands of clones, around 92% seen once. Their antigen targets remain unknown. The material sequenced was unstimulated CD4+ T cells sorted from spleen or lymph node cells, taken before intestinal transplant. These receptors were obtained from a human donor who received an intestinal transplant.

The rearrangement joins TRBV11-2 to TRBJ2-7, with D possibly matching TRBD2 (7 bases). The CDR3 loop spans 15 amino acids. Germline CDR1 reads SGHAT; CDR2 reads FQNNGV. The V and J ends lost 5 bases and 0 bases respectively, with 14 bases between them. This chain's CDR3 is CASSDGGLLSYEQYF. The CDR3 DNA is TGTGCCAGCAGCGACGGGGGGCTCCTCTCCTACGAGCAGTACTTC. The variable domain in full, completed from reference TRBV11-2 and TRBJ2-7, reads EAGVAQSPRYKIIEKRQSVAFWCNPISGHATLYWYQQILGQGPKLLIQFQNNGVVDDSQLPKDRFSAERLKGVDSTLKIQPAKLEDSAVYLCASSDGGLLSYEQYFGPGTRLTVT.

V is TRBV30 and J is TRBJ1-6; D may be TRBD1 (5 bases). CDR3 length: 17 amino acids. V was cut by 0 bases and J by 10 bases, with 22 bases left in between. Germline V gene lookup returns CDR1 GTSNPN and CDR2 SVGIG (reference sequence). The CDR3 loop reads CAWSVQVLGRLWSPLHF. CDR3 bases: TGTGCCTGGAGTGTACAGGTTTTGGGGAGGTTATGGTCACCCCTCCACTTT. The variable domain in full, completed from reference TRBV30 and TRBJ1-6, reads SQTIHQWPATLVQPVGSPLSLECTVEGTSNPNLYWYRQAAGRGLQLLFYSVGIGQISSEVPQNLSASRPQDRQFILSSKKLLLSDSGFYLCAWSVQVLGRLWSPLHFGNGTRLTVT.

The chain couples TRBV19 to TRBJ2-2, with no clear D. Germline loops: CDR1 LNHDA, CDR2 SQIVND (reference sequence). The CDR3 is 15 residues long. V shed 9 bases and J shed 0 bases, with 14 bases lying between them. CDR3 amino acids: CASCPLAANTGELFF. The CDR3 nucleotides read TGTGCCAGCTGCCCCCTGGCGGCGAACACCGGGGAGCTGTTTTTT.

The rearrangement uses TRBV4-3 and TRBJ2-5; 8 bases align to TRBD1. Germline V CDR1 and CDR2: LGHNA, YSLEER. This CDR3 comprises 15 residues. V lost 0 bases and J lost 7; bases outside the gene matches: 7. The CDR3 DNA sequence: TGCGCCAGCAGCCAAGATCACGGGACAGGCGGGACCCAGTACTTC. Its translation is CASSQDHGTGGTQYF.

The V call is TRBV4-3, the J call TRBJ1-6, with 7 bases that match TRBD1. The CDR3 spans 14 residues. CDR1 and CDR2 (germline): LGHNA, YSLEER. The J segment lost 10 bases and the V segment lost 4 bases, leaving 7 bases of the junction unmatched. CDR3 protein: CASSPTTGQSPLHF. The DNA of the CDR3 is TGCGCCAGCAGCCCAACGACAGGGCAATCACCCCTCCACTTT.

The chain joins TRBV2 to TRBJ2-3, with a tentative D call TRBD1 (6 bases). The CDR3 length is 14 residues. The germline CDR1 and CDR2 sequences are SNHLY and FYNNEI. The V end lost 9 bases, the J end lost 3 bases, and 16 bases lay between the germline ends. CDR3 nucleotides: TGTGCCAGTAGCCTATTGGGGGCTACAGATACGCAGTATTTT. Translated: CASSLLGATDTQYF. Together with reference TRBV2 and TRBJ2-3, the CDR3 gives the full variable domain: EPEVTQTPSHQVTQMGQEVILRCVPISNHLYFYWYRQILGQKVEFLVSFYNNEISEKSEIFDDQFSVERPDGSNFTLKIRSTKLEDSAMYFCASSLLGATDTQYFGPGTRLTVL.

The chain combines TRBV7-2 with TRBJ2-5; 9 nucleotides agree with TRBD1. After removal of 5 bases from V and 5 bases from J, the junction contained 12 bases not matched to a gene. Germline CDR1 SGHTA, CDR2 FQGNSA. The CDR3 has 16 amino acids. CDR3 bases: TGTGCCAGCAGCCGCCAGCCGGGACAGGGCAGGGAGACCCAGTACTTC. Protein: CASSRQPGQGRETQYF.

V and J are TRBV7-2 and TRBJ2-1; 9 bases match TRBD1. The CDR3 consists of 15 residues. The germline gives CDR1 SGHTA, CDR2 FQGNSA. Unmatched junction bases numbered 3, after V lost 4 bases and J lost 2 bases. CDR3 in amino acids: CASSYGTGPYNEQFF. For the CDR3, the DNA is TGTGCCAGCAGCTACGGGACAGGGCCCTACAATGAGCAGTTCTTC.

The chain employs TRBV7-2 and TRBJ1-5; TRBD1 matches 9 bases. The germline gives CDR1 SGHTA, CDR2 FQGNSA. The CDR3 extends over 14 amino acids. With V trimmed by 1 base and J by 6 bases, 1 base remained unmatched. Written as DNA, the CDR3 is TGTGCCAGCAGCTTAGAGACAGGGGGTCAGCCCCAGCATTTT. This sequence encodes CASSLETGGQPQHF.

The rearrangement links TRBV19 to TRBJ1-2; 9 nucleotides line up with TRBD1. V trimming: 5 bases; J trimming: 6 bases; junction bases outside the gene matches: 10. Per germline, CDR1 LNHDA and CDR2 SQIVND (reference sequence). The CDR3 consists of 15 residues. The CDR3 spells CASSESRDRVHGYTF. CDR3 DNA: TGTGCCAGTAGTGAATCCCGGGACAGGGTTCATGGCTACACCTTC.

CDR3: CASSLGQGGNQPQHF. Here the CDR3 DNA reads TGTGCCAGCTCACTTGGACAGGGCGGCAATCAGCCCCAGCATTTT. The chain combines TRBV18 with TRBJ1-5; TRBD1 agrees at 8 bases. The CDR3 covers 15 residues. Germline V gives CDR1 KGHSH, CDR2 LQKENI. J was trimmed by 2 bases and V by 4 bases; bases with no gene match: 4.

The sample holds a few counts of this clone. V is TRBV2 and J is TRBJ2-1, with a weak D call TRBD1 (6 bases). CDR1 and CDR2 (germline): SNHLY, FYNNEI. V was shortened by 2 bases and J by 3 bases, with 11 bases between the two germline ends. The CDR3 runs 15 residues. The CDR3 protein is CASSERQVSYNEQFF. The CDR3 coding sequence is TGTGCCAGCAGTGAACGACAGGTTAGCTACAATGAGCAGTTCTTC.

This clone was counted once. The chain carries TRBV19 and TRBJ1-4; 10 bases map to TRBD1. Trimming at V came to 5 bases and at J to 6 bases, leaving 9 bases not matched to a gene. CDR3 length: 16 amino acids. The germline V gene encodes CDR1 LNHDA and CDR2 SQIVND (reference sequence). CDR3 amino acids: CASSEGYGTGDEKLFF. The CDR3 DNA reads TGTGCCAGTAGTGAAGGGTATGGGACAGGGGATGAAAAACTGTTTTTT.

The V gene is TRBV15, the J gene TRBJ2-7; D not resolved. The V end lost 0 bases, the J end lost 2 bases, and 11 bases lay between the germline ends. The CDR3 is 15 amino acids. The germline V gene encodes CDR1 LNHNV and CDR2 YYDKDF (reference sequence). The CDR3 region has the DNA TGTGCCACCAGCAGAGATCTGGTAGATCCCTACGAGCAGTACTTC. The encoded protein is CATSRDLVDPYEQYF.

The rearrangement uses TRBV14 and TRBJ1-2; D is undetermined. CDR1 and CDR2 (germline): SGHDN, FVKESK. The CDR3 has 13 residues. V lost 1 base and J lost 8, with 11 bases in between. The CDR3 DNA follows: TGTGCCAGCAGCCAAGTCGTGACCAGGGGCTACACCTTC. It codes for CASSQVVTRGYTF.

This clone appeared once. The V and J genes are TRBV7-6 and TRBJ2-1, with 7 bases identical to TRBD2. V was pared by 4 bases and J by 2 bases, with 8 bases of the junction left unmatched. Germline V gene sequence: CDR1 SGHVS, CDR2 FNYEAQ. The length of the CDR3 is 16 residues. CDR3 sequence reads: CASSSRGGPAYNEQFF. The CDR3 nucleotides are TGTGCCAGCAGCTCGAGGGGAGGGCCCGCCTACAATGAGCAGTTCTTC.

The rearrangement joins TRBV5-1 to TRBJ1-1, with D possibly being TRBD1 (6 bases). V was clipped by 1 base and J by 0 bases, with 13 bases between them. The CDR3 has 16 amino acids. The germline gives CDR1 SGHRS, CDR2 YFSETQ. CDR3 bases: TGCGCCAGCAGCTTGACAGGGCGCGGGTTGAACACTGAAGCTTTCTTT. Its translation is CASSLTGRGLNTEAFF.

The V gene is TRBV6-1, the J gene TRBJ1-2; 9 bases align to TRBD1. Trimming took 3 bases from V and 3 from J; bases not matched to a gene: 5. The CDR3 totals 15 residues. Looked up from germline, CDR1 is MNHNS and CDR2 is SASEGT. The CDR3 region has the DNA TGTGCCAGCAGTGATATGACAGGGGGGGACTATGGCTACACCTTC. Its translation is CASSDMTGGDYGYTF.

The CDR3, as DNA: TGTGCCAGCACCCGGGAAGCCGCCTACGAGCAGTACTTC. Translating it yields CASTREAAYEQYF. The rearrangement links TRBV6-6 to TRBJ2-7; the D gene is possibly TRBD2 (5 bases). There are 13 residues in the CDR3. CDR1 MNHNY and CDR2 SVGAGI come from the germline V gene (reference sequence). Deletions cut 7 bases from V and 2 bases from J, with 12 bases between.

The chain links TRBV15 to TRBJ1-3; TRBD1 agrees at 8 bases. This CDR3 comprises 17 residues. Germline CDR1 and CDR2: LNHNV and YYDKDF (reference sequence). Germline trimming cut 0 bases from V and 2 bases from J; bases unmatched to any gene: 6. CDR3 coding DNA: TGTGCCACCAGCAGAGAATTACAGGGGGGCCCTGGAAACACCATATATTTT. This translates into CATSRELQGGPGNTIYF.

The genes are TRBV27 and TRBJ1-3, with a weak D call TRBD1 (6 bases). Trimming stripped 5 bases from V and 0 bases from J, with 8 bases between. The length of the CDR3 is 14 residues. Germline CDR1 MNHEY, CDR2 SMNVEV (reference sequence). The CDR3 DNA reads as TGTGCCAGCAGTAGAGGGGGCTCTGGAAACACCATATATTTT. Translated: CASSRGGSGNTIYF.